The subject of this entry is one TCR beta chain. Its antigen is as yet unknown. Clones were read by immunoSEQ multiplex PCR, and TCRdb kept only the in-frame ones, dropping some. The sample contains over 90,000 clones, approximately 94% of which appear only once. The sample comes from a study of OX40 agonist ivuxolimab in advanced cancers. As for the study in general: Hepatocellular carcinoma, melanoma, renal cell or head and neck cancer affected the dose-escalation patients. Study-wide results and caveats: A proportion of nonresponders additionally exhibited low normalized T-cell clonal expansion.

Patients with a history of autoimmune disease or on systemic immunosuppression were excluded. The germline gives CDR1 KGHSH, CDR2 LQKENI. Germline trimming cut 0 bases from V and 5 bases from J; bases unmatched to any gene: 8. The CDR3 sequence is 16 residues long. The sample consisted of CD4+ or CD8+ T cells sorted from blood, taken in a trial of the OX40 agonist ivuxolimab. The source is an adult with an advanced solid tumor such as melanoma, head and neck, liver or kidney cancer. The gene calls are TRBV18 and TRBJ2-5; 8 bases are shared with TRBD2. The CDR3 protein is CASSPPKLAGGETQYF. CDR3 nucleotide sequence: TGTGCCAGCTCACCACCGAAGCTAGCGGGCGGGGAGACCCAGTACTTC.